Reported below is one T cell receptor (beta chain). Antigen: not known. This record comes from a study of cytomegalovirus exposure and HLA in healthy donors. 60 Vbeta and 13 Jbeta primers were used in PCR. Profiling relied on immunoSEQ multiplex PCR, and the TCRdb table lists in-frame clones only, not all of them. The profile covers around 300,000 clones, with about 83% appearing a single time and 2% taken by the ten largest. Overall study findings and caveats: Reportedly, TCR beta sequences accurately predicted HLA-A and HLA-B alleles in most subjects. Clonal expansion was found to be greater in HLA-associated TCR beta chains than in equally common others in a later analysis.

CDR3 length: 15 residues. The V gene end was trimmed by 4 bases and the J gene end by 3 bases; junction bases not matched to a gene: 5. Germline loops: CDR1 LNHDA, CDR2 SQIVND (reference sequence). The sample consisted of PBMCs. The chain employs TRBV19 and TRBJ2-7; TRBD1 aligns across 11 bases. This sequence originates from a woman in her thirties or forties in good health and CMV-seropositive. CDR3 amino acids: CASSRGTGGLYEQYF. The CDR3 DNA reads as TGTGCCAGTAGTAGGGGGACAGGGGGACTCTACGAGCAGTACTTC. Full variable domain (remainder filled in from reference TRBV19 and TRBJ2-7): DGGITQSPKYLFRKEGQNVTLSCEQNLNHDAMYWYRQDPGQGLRLIYYSQIVNDFQKGDIAEGYSVSREKKESFPLTVTSAQKNPTAFYLCASSRGTGGLYEQYFGPGTRLTVT.